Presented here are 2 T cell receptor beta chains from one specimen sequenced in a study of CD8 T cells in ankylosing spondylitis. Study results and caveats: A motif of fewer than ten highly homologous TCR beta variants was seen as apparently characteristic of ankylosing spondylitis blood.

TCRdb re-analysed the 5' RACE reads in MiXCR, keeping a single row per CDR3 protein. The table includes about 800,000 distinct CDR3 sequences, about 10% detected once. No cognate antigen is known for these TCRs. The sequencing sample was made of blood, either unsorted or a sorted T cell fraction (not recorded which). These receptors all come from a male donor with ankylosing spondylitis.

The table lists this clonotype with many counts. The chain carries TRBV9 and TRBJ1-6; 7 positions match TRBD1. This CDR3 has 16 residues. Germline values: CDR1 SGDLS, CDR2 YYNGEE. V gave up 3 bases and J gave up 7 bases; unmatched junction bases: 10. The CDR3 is CASSDLRTGGNSPLHF. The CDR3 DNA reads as TGTGCCAGCAGCGACCTCCGGACAGGCGGAAATTCACCCCTCCACTTT.

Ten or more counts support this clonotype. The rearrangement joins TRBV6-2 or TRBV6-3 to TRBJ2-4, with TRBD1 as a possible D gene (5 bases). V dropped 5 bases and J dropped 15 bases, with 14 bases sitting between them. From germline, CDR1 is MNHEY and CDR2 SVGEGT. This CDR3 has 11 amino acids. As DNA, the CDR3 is TGTGCCAGCAGTGCCTCAGGGTTCCCGTACTTC. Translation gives CASSASGFPYF.